This TCR beta chain was captured by sequencing in a study of PD-L1 blockade in urothelial cancer. Clones were sequenced by immunoSEQ multiplex PCR, and TCRdb holds only the in-frame ones, with some missing. The sample yields tens of thousands of clones, around 88% seen once. Trimming shortened V by 6 bases and J by 2 bases, and 15 bases separated the two germline ends. Germline V gives CDR1 MDHEN, CDR2 SYDVKM. The CDR3 consists of 15 residues. This clone was observed a handful of times. The clonotype originates from a man aged 60-69 years with urothelial cancer. Specimen: PBMCs, collected around atezolizumab (anti-PD-L1) treatment. The chain combines TRBV28 with TRBJ2-3, with D unclear. CDR3 protein: CASSKPGTSTDTQYF. The CDR3 DNA reads as TGTGCCAGCAGCAAACCGGGTACATCCACAGATACGCAGTATTTT.